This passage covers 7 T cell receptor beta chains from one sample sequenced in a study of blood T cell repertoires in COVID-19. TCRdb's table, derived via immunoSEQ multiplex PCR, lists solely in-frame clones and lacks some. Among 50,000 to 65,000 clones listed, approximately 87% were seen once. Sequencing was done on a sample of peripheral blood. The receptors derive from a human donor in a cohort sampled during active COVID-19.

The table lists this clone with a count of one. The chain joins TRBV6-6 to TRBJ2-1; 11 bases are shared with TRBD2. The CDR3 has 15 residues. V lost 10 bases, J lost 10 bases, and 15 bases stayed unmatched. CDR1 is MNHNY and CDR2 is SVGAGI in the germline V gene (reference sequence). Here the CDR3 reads CAIAGGDRDTNEQFF. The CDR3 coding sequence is TGTGCCATAGCGGGGGGGGACAGGGACACTAACGAGCAGTTCTTC.

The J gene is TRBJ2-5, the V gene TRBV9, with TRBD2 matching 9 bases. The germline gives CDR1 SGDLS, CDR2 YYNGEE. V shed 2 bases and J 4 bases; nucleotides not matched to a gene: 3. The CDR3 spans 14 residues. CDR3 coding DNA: TGTGCCAGCAGCGTTACTAGCGGGCTAGAGACCCAGTACTTC. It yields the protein CASSVTSGLETQYF.

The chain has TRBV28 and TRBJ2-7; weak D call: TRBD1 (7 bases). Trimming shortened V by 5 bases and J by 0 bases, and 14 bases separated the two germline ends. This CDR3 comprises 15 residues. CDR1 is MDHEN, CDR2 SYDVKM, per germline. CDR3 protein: CASSGGTDASYEQYF. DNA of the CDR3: TGTGCCAGCAGTGGGGGGACAGATGCCTCCTACGAGCAGTACTTC.

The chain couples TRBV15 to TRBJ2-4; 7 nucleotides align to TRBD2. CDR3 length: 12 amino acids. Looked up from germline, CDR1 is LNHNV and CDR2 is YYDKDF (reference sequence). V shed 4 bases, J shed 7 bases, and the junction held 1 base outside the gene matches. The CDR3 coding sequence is TGTGCCACCAGCACCGGGGGGAACATTCAGTACTTC. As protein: CATSTGGNIQYF.

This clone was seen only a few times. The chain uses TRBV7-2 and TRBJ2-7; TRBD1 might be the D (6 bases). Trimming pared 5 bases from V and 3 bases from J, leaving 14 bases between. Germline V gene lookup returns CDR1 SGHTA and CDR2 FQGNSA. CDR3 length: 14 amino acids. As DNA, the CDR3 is TGTGCCAGCAGCCTACCAGGGGCCCGCTACGAGCAGTACTTC. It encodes CASSLPGARYEQYF.

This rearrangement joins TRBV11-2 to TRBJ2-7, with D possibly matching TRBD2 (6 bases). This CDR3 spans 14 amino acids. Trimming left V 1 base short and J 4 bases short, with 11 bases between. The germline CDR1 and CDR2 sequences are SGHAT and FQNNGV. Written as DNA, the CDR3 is TGTGCCAGCAGCTTAGCGGGGGATGGTTACGAGCAGTACTTC. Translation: CASSLAGDGYEQYF.

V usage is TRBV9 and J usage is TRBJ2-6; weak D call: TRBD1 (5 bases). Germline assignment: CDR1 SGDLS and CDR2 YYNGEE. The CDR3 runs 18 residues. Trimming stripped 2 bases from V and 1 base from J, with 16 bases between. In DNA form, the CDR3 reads TGTGCCAGCAGCGTTGCCGAGACAGTGGAATCTGGGGCCAACGTCCTGACTTTC. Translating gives CASSVAETVESGANVLTF.